Following are 21 T cell receptor beta chains from one sample sequenced in a study of cytomegalovirus exposure and HLA in healthy donors. Primers included in the PCR were 60 Vbeta and 13 Jbeta primers. The method was immunoSEQ multiplex PCR; TCRdb's version includes in-frame clones alone and lacks a portion of them. Altogether around 100,000 clones are present, roughly 84% being singletons, with the ten largest covering 1.2%. The sequenced sample consisted of PBMCs. The receptor source for this set is a woman between 18 and 29 years old in good health and CMV-seronegative.

The chain recombines TRBV4-2 with TRBJ2-5; D perhaps matches TRBD2 (6 bases). Germline-derived CDR1 and CDR2 are LGHNA and YNFKEQ. This CDR3 has 14 amino acids. Trimming shortened V by 4 bases and J by 1 base, and 10 bases separated the two germline ends. CDR3 protein: CASSPGGAQETQYF. The CDR3 bases are TGTGCCAGCAGCCCCGGAGGGGCCCAAGAGACCCAGTACTTC.

The chain combines TRBV28 with TRBJ1-5; D unresolved. The CDR3 has 14 amino acids. The V end was cut by 3 bases, the J end by 7 bases, with 13 bases between. Germline V gives CDR1 MDHEN, CDR2 SYDVKM. The CDR3 DNA reads TGTGCCAGCAGTTTCTGGTTGCGTAGCCAGCCCCAGCATTTT. Encoded protein: CASSFWLRSQPQHF.

Written as DNA, the CDR3 is TGTGCCAGCAGTGAAGCTACAGGGTGGGGAATGAACACTGAAGCTTTCTTT. Its protein product is CASSEATGWGMNTEAFF. This chain uses TRBV6-1 with TRBJ1-1; a weak D match, TRBD1 (6 bases). V was clipped by 0 bases and J by 0 bases, with 14 bases between them. The CDR3 sequence is 17 residues long. Germline CDR1 MNHNS, CDR2 SASEGT.

The rearrangement joins TRBV4-1 to TRBJ1-5; D gene ambiguous. The CDR3 is 13 residues long. Trimming stripped 1 base from V and 8 bases from J, with 9 bases between. Germline V CDR1 and CDR2: MGHRA, YSYEKL. The CDR3 sequence is CASSQGSAKPQHF. The CDR3 bases are TGCGCCAGCAGCCAAGGTTCCGCTAAGCCCCAGCATTTT.

The genes are TRBV7-2 and TRBJ1-2, with D hard to call. The CDR3 consists of 12 residues. Trimming took 0 bases from V and 8 from J, leaving 7 bases between them. Germline lookup yields CDR1 SGHTA and CDR2 FQGNSA. The CDR3 region has the DNA TGTGCCAGCAGCTTAGCCGGGAGGGGCTACACCTTC. Its translation: CASSLAGRGYTF.

This clone has a single count. The gene calls are TRBV15 and TRBJ2-2; D gene uncertain. The CDR3 runs to 16 residues. Germline CDR1 LNHNV, CDR2 YYDKDF (reference sequence). Trimming left V 5 bases short and J 1 base short, with 14 bases between. CDR3 amino acids: CATSATRSVNTGELFF. The CDR3 DNA sequence: TGTGCCACCAGCGCTACAAGGAGCGTGAACACCGGGGAGCTGTTTTTT.

This clone was recorded a few times. The V and J genes are TRBV30 and TRBJ2-7, with TRBD2 matching 10 bases. Looked up from germline, CDR1 is GTSNPN and CDR2 is SVGIG (reference sequence). With V trimmed by 0 bases and J by 3 bases, 5 bases remained unmatched. CDR3 length: 15 amino acids. The CDR3 is CAWSVGLAGVYEQYF. The CDR3 nucleotides read TGTGCCTGGAGTGTAGGGCTAGCGGGAGTCTACGAGCAGTACTTC.

This chain uses TRBV28 with TRBJ2-7; TRBD2 is a possible D gene (5 bases). The CDR3 consists of 13 residues. Trimming took off 6 bases at V and 2 bases at J, with 11 bases between the two ends. Looked up from germline, CDR1 is MDHEN and CDR2 is SYDVKM. CDR3 sequence (DNA): TGTGCCAGCAGGTCGCGAGGGACCTACGAGCAGTACTTC. Translation: CASRSRGTYEQYF.

This chain joins TRBV6-6 and TRBJ1-4, with no clear D. CDR1 MNHNY and CDR2 SVGAGI come from the germline V gene (reference sequence). V gave up 8 bases and J gave up 4 bases, with 5 bases separating them. CDR3 length equals 11 residues. CDR3 region: CASFNNEKLFF. In DNA form, the CDR3 reads TGTGCCAGCTTTAATAATGAAAAACTGTTTTTT.

V and J are TRBV5-4 and TRBJ2-7; the D gene is possibly TRBD2 (5 bases). With 3 bases removed from V and 2 bases from J, the gap between germline ends came to 12 bases. Germline V lookup: CDR1 SGHNT, CDR2 YYREEE (reference sequence). The CDR3 spans 14 residues. In nucleotides, the CDR3 is TGTGCCAGCAGCTCGTGGAGCGGTGCCTACGAGCAGTACTTC. Protein: CASSSWSGAYEQYF.

The J gene is TRBJ2-1, the V gene TRBV6-6; D may be TRBD1 (5 bases). This CDR3 is built from 14 residues. CDR1 is MNHNY, CDR2 SVGAGI, per germline (reference sequence). Trimming took 2 bases from V and 5 from J, leaving 10 bases between them. DNA of the CDR3: TGTGCCAGCAGTTACCAAAGACAGAACAATGAGCAGTTCTTC. This encodes CASSYQRQNNEQFF.

The J gene is TRBJ2-7, the V gene TRBV5-4, with TRBD1 identical over 7 bases. Germline V CDR1 and CDR2: SGHNT, YYREEE (reference sequence). The junction had 2 bases not matched to a gene; V was cut back by 2 bases and J by 0 bases. This CDR3 contains 14 residues. The CDR3 DNA follows: TGTGCCAGCAGCTTCCGACAGGGCTCCTACGAGCAGTACTTC. Its translation: CASSFRQGSYEQYF.

The V and J genes are TRBV29-1 and TRBJ1-2, with a possible D match to TRBD1 (6 bases). The CDR3 length is 12 residues. Trimming took off 3 bases at V and 7 bases at J, with 12 bases between the two ends. The V gene's germline CDR1 is SQVTM and CDR2 ANQGSEA. DNA of the CDR3: TGCAGCGTTGATCGAACAGGGAGTGGCTACACCTTC. Residues: CSVDRTGSGYTF.

This clone has only one observation. This chain links TRBV11-2 with TRBJ2-1; TRBD2 matches at 14 bases. CDR3 length: 19 residues. In germline, CDR1 is SGHAT, CDR2 FQNNGV. J gave up 0 bases and V 4 bases, and 8 bases lay outside the gene matches. This CDR3 reads CASSSRTSGRSRSYNEQFF. The DNA of the CDR3 is TGTGCCAGCAGCTCCCGGACTAGCGGGAGGTCCCGCTCCTACAATGAGCAGTTCTTC.

The chain links TRBV6-6 to TRBJ1-6, with 7 bases identical to TRBD1. From germline, CDR1 is MNHNY and CDR2 SVGAGI (reference sequence). CDR3 length: 14 residues. V shed 0 bases and J 9 bases; nucleotides not matched to a gene: 2. The CDR3 reads CASSYSGGSSPLHF. The CDR3 DNA is TGTGCCAGCAGTTACTCAGGGGGCAGTTCACCCCTCCACTTT.

This sequence joins TRBV4-3 and TRBJ1-1, with TRBD1 as a possible D gene (5 bases). Trimming stripped 4 bases from V and 5 bases from J, with 17 bases between. Looked up from germline, CDR1 is LGHNA and CDR2 is YSLEER. This CDR3 region has 15 residues. The CDR3: CASSLLLGGGTEAFF. CDR3 sequence (DNA): TGCGCCAGCAGCCTCCTCTTGGGGGGGGGAACTGAAGCTTTCTTT.

The rearrangement joins TRBV27 to TRBJ2-2, with D hard to call. The germline V and J ends were trimmed by 4 bases and 1 base, with 4 bases remaining between them. Germline V gives CDR1 MNHEY, CDR2 SMNVEV (reference sequence). This CDR3 region has 13 residues. CDR3 in DNA: TGTGCCAGCAGTTCCTGGAACACCGGGGAGCTGTTTTTT. Amino acid sequence: CASSSWNTGELFF.

This sequence joins TRBV7-2 and TRBJ2-2; D gene ambiguous. V lost 6 bases to trimming and J lost 1 base, with 12 bases between them. The CDR3 totals 15 residues. Germline V lookup: CDR1 SGHTA, CDR2 FQGNSA. The DNA for the CDR3 is TGTGCCAGCAGGGAGTTACCCCTGAACACCGGGGAGCTGTTTTTT. It is translated as CASRELPLNTGELFF.

CDR3 loop: CASSQDEAHSSTDTQYF. CDR3 DNA: TGCGCCAGCAGCCAAGACGAGGCACATTCTAGCACAGATACGCAGTATTTT. The chain couples TRBV4-3 to TRBJ2-3; D gene ambiguous. V lost 0 bases, J lost 0 bases, and 13 bases lay in between. The CDR3 contains 17 residues. Per the germline V gene, CDR1 is LGHNA and CDR2 is YSLEER.

V and J are TRBV25-1 and TRBJ2-2; 7 nucleotides agree with TRBD2. CDR1 is MGHDK, CDR2 SYGVNS, per germline. J was trimmed by 6 bases and V by 2 bases; bases with no gene match: 9. There are 16 residues in the CDR3. CDR3 bases: TGTGCCAGCAGTGAACCTCCGGGGAGGGAGGCCGGGGAGCTGTTTTTT. Its protein product is CASSEPPGREAGELFF.

V usage is TRBV6-5 and J usage is TRBJ1-4; D unclear. The CDR3 covers 14 residues. V lost 0 bases, J lost 6 bases, and 8 bases lay in between. Germline V CDR1 and CDR2: MNHEY, SVGAGI. Written as DNA, the CDR3 is TGTGCCAGCAGTTACTCGCGGATCTATGAAAAACTGTTTTTT. Translating gives CASSYSRIYEKLFF.